This is a list of T cell receptor beta chains from one sample in a study of OX40 agonist ivuxolimab in advanced cancers. Clones were sequenced by immunoSEQ multiplex PCR, and TCRdb holds only the in-frame ones, with some missing. The repertoire consists of some 48,000 clones, with around 79% occurring once and the leading ten covering less than 2%. The sequencing used CD4+ or CD8+ T cells sorted from blood, collected in a trial of the OX40 agonist ivuxolimab. The receptor set was obtained from an adult with an advanced solid tumor such as melanoma, head and neck, liver or kidney cancer. CDR3s include the opening cysteine and the closing phenylalanine or tryptophan. A D gene is named only where the DNA matches it firmly. Clone size appears in some rows only: once, few, many, or a class for an expanded clone.

TRBV7-7	14	NA	TRBJ2-7	TRBD1	CASSLRQGAHEQYF	TGTGCTAGCAGCTTAAGACAGGGGGCGCACGAGCAGTACTTC
TRBV6-5	14	NA	TRBJ2-7	TRBD2	CASRRPGLGNEQYF	TGTGCCAGCAGACGACCGGGACTAGGAAACGAGCAGTACTTC
TRBV11-3	16	NA	TRBJ2-3	NA	CASSLRRDNKLDTQYF	TGTGCCAGCAGCTTGCGCAGGGATAATAAGTTGGATACGCAGTATTTT
TRBV20-1	11	NA	TRBJ2-1	NA	CSARLVNEQFF	TGCAGTGCTAGACTGGTAAATGAGCAGTTCTTC
TRBV18	15	NA	TRBJ2-7	NA	CASSSPGTPGYEQYF	TGTGCCAGCTCATCCCCCGGGACACCCGGGTACGAGCAGTACTTC
TRBV9	15	NA	TRBJ2-1	TRBD2	CASSVGTSGGAAEFF	TGTGCCAGCAGCGTAGGGACTAGCGGGGGGGCCGCGGAGTTCTTC
TRBV4-2	13	NA	TRBJ1-2	NA	CASSQDHLGRNTF	TGTGCCAGCAGCCAAGATCATTTAGGGCGCAACACCTTC
TRBV6-5	14	NA	TRBJ1-2	TRBD1	CASRNGQGHYGYTF	TGTGCCAGCAGAAACGGACAGGGCCACTATGGCTACACCTTC
TRBV28	15	once	TRBJ1-2	TRBD1	CASSTGTGGWYGYTF	TGTGCCAGCAGTACCGGGACAGGGGGATGGTATGGCTACACCTTC
TRBV9	17	NA	TRBJ2-3	TRBD2	CASSGPGLADKMDTQYF	TGTGCCAGCAGCGGTCCGGGACTAGCGGATAAAATGGATACGCAGTATTTT
TRBV11-3	14	NA	TRBJ2-2	NA	CASSLIGGEGELFF	TGTGCCAGCAGCTTGATCGGAGGGGAAGGGGAGCTGTTTTTT
TRBV5-6	15	NA	TRBJ2-2	TRBD2	CASSRGTSDTGELFF	TGTGCCAGCAGCCGCGGGACTAGCGATACCGGGGAGCTGTTTTTT
TRBV7-8	15	NA	TRBJ2-3	NA	CASSFQGSSTDTQYF	TGTGCCAGCAGCTTCCAGGGTTCAAGCACAGATACGCAGTATTTT
TRBV5-4	16	NA	TRBJ2-1	TRBD2	CASQPRGASGYNEQFF	TGTGCCAGCCAACCCCGCGGGGCTAGCGGTTACAATGAGCAGTTCTTC
TRBV7-3	13	NA	TRBJ2-5	NA	CASSRTGVETQYF	TGTGCCAGCAGTCGTACGGGGGTGGAGACCCAGTACTTC
TRBV27	14	NA	TRBJ1-2	NA	CASSLNRQNYGYTF	TGTGCCAGCAGTCTCAATCGACAGAACTATGGCTACACCTTC
TRBV9	16	NA	TRBJ1-3	TRBD1	CASSPVGGGAGNTIYF	TGTGCCAGCAGCCCCGTTGGAGGGGGCGCTGGAAACACCATATATTTT
TRBV5-1	14	NA	TRBJ2-2	NA	CASSLAGTTGELFF	TGCGCCAGCAGCTTGGCAGGGACCACCGGGGAGCTGTTTTTT
TRBV20-1	11	NA	TRBJ2-1	NA	CSADGGYEQFF	TGCAGTGCTGATGGGGGGTATGAGCAGTTCTTC
TRBV5-3	11	NA	TRBJ2-7	NA	CARSSRKEQYF	TGTGCCAGAAGCTCCCGTAAGGAGCAGTACTTC
TRBV5-1	13	NA	TRBJ1-1	NA	CASSSTGSTEAFF	TGCGCCAGCAGCTCCACAGGGTCGACTGAAGCTTTCTTT
TRBV5-6	13	NA	TRBJ1-5	NA	CASSLGPNQPQHF	TGTGCCAGCAGCCTGGGCCCCAATCAGCCCCAGCATTTT
TRBV7-2	13	NA	TRBJ1-1	TRBD1	CASSFETGGGAFF	TGTGCCAGCAGCTTTGAGACAGGGGGCGGAGCTTTCTTT
TRBV10-1	11	NA	TRBJ2-3	NA	CASSLRDTQYF	TGCGCCAGCAGTCTCAGAGATACGCAGTATTTT
TRBV27	13	NA	TRBJ2-7	NA	CASRRSSSYEQYF	TGTGCCAGCAGGCGGTCCTCCTCCTACGAGCAGTACTTC
TRBV11-2	14	NA	TRBJ1-1	NA	CASSSGLSYTEAFF	TGTGCCAGCAGCTCCGGACTCTCATACACTGAAGCTTTCTTT